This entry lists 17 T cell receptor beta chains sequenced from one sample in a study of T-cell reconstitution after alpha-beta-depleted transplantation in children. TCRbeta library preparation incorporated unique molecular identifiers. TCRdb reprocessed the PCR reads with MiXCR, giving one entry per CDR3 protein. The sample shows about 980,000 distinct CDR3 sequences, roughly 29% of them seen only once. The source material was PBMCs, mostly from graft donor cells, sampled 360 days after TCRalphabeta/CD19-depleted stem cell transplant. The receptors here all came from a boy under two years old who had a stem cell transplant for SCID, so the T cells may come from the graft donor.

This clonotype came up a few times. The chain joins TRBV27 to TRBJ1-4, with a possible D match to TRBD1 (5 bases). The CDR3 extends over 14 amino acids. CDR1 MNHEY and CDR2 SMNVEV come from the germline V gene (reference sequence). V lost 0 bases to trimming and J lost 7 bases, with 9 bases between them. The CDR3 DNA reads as TGTGCCAGCAGTTTATCCGGGGGAGGTGAAAAACTGTTTTTT. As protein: CASSLSGGGEKLFF.

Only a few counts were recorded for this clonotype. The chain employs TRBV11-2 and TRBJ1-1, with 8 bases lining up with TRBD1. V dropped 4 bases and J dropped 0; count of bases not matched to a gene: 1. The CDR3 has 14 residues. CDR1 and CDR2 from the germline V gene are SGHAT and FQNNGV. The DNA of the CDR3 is TGTGCCAGCAGCTCGGACAGGGTGAACACTGAAGCTTTCTTT. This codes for CASSSDRVNTEAFF.

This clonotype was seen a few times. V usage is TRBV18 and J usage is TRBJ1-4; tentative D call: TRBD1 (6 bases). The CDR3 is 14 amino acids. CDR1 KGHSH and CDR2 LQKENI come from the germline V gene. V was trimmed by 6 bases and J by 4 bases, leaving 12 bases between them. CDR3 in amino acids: CASSAQGNNEKLFF. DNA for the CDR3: TGTGCCAGCTCCGCTCAGGGGAATAATGAAAAACTGTTTTTT.

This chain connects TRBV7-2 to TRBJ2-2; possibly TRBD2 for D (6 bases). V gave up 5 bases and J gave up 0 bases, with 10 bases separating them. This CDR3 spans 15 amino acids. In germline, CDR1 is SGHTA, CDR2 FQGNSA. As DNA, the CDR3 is TGTGCCAGCAGCCCGAGCGGGTCGAACACCGGGGAGCTGTTTTTT. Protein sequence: CASSPSGSNTGELFF.

In DNA, the CDR3 is TGTGCCAGCAGCCCAGGACAAGTCGGCGAGCAGTACGTC. Residues: CASSPGQVGEQYV. The V gene is TRBV7-8, the J gene TRBJ2-7; perhaps TRBD1 as D (5 bases). Trimming took off 5 bases at V and 6 bases at J, with 14 bases between the two ends. CDR1 and CDR2 (germline): SGHVS, FQNEAQ. The length of the CDR3 is 13 residues.

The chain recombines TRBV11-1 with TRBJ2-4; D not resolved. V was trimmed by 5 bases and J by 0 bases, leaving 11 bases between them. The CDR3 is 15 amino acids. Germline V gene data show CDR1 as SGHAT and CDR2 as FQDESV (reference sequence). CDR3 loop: CASSTLKGAKNIQYF. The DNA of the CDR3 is TGTGCCAGCAGCACGCTCAAGGGAGCCAAAAACATTCAGTACTTC. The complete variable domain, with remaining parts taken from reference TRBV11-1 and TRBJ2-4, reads EAEVAQSPRYKITEKSQAVAFWCDPISGHATLYWYRQILGQGPELLVQFQDESVVDDSQLPKDRFSAERLKGVDSTLKIQPAELGDSAMYLCASSTLKGAKNIQYFGAGTRLSVL.

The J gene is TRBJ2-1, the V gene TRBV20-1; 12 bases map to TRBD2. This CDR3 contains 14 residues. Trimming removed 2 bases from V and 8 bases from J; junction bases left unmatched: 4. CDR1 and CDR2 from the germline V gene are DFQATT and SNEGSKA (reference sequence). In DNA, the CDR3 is TGCAGTGCTAGACGTCCTAGCGGGGGGGATGAGCAGTTCTTC. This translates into CSARRPSGGDEQFF.

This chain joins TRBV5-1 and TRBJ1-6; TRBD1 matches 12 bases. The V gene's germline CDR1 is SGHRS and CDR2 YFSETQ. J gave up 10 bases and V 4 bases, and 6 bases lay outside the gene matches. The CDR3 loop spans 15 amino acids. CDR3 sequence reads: CASSKDGTGGSPLHF. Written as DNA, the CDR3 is TGCGCCAGCAGCAAGGACGGGACAGGGGGCTCACCCCTCCACTTT.

CDR3 region: CASGSGQTSNQPQHF. CDR3 in DNA: TGTGCTAGTGGCTCCGGGCAGACTAGCAATCAGCCCCAGCATTTT. This chain connects TRBV12-5 to TRBJ1-5; D remains ambiguous. Germline V gene lookup returns CDR1 LGHNT and CDR2 FRNRAP. The CDR3 has 15 amino acids. Trimming shortened V by 6 bases and J by 0 bases, and 12 bases separated the two germline ends.

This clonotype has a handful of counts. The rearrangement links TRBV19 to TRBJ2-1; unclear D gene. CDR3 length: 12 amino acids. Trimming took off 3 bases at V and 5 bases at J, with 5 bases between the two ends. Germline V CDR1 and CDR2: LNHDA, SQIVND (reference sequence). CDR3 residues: CASSMGHNEQFF. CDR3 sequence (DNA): TGTGCCAGTAGTATGGGTCACAATGAGCAGTTCTTC.

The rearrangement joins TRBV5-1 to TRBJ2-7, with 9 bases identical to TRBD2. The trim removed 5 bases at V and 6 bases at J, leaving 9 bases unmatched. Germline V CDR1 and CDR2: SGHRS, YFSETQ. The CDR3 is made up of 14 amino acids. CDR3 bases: TGCGCCAGCAGGTCCGGCGGGGGGGCCGTCGAGCAGTACTTC. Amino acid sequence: CASRSGGGAVEQYF.

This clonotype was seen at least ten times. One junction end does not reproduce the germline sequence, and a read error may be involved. CDR3 sequence reads: CSVQDSGSREQYF. The CDR3 region has the DNA TGCAGCGTTCAAGATAGCGGGTCGCGAGAGCAGTACTTC. The gene calls are TRBV29-1 and TRBJ2-7, with 7 bases that match TRBD2. This CDR3 has 13 amino acids. CDR1 and CDR2 (germline): SQVTM, ANQGSEA.

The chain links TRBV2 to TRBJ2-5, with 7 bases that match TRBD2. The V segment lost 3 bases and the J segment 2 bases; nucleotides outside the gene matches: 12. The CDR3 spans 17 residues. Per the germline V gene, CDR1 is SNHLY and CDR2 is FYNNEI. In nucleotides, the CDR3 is TGTGCCAGCAGTGAGAGTCTGGCTAGCGGAAAACAAGAGACCCAGTACTTC. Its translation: CASSESLASGKQETQYF.

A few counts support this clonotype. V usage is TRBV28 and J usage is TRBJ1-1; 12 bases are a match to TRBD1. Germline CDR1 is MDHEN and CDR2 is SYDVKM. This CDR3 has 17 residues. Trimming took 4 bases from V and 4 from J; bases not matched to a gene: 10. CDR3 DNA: TGTGCCAGCAGTTATGGGGACAGGGGGCGCCTAGGCACTGAAGCTTTCTTT. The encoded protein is CASSYGDRGRLGTEAFF.

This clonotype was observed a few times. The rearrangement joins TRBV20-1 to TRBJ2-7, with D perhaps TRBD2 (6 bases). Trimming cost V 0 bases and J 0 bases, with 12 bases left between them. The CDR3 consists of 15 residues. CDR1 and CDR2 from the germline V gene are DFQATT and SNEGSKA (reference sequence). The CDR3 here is CSARDTSHPSYEQYF. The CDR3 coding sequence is TGCAGTGCTAGAGACACTAGCCATCCCTCCTACGAGCAGTACTTC.

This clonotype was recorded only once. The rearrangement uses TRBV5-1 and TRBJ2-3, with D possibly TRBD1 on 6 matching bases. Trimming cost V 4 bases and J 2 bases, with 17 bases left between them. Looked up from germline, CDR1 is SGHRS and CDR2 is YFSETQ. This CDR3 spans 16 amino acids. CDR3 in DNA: TGCGCCAGCAGCCCCGGCTACAGGGCGGACACAGATACGCAGTATTTT. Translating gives CASSPGYRADTDTQYF.

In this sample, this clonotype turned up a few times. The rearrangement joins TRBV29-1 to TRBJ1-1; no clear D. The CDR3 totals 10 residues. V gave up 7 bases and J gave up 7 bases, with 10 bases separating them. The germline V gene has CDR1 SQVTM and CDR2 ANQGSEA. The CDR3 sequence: CSAGRDEAFF. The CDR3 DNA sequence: TGCAGCGCCGGAAGGGATGAAGCTTTCTTT.